This T cell receptor beta chain is from a study of blood T cell repertoires in COVID-19. Assay: immunoSEQ multiplex PCR; the TCRdb copy retains only in-frame clones and omits some. The table shows tens of thousands of clones, with approximately 92% occurring only once. Germline loops: CDR1 GTSNPN, CDR2 SVGIG (reference sequence). The V end lost 8 bases, the J end lost 0 bases, and 13 bases lay between the germline ends. This CDR3 spans 13 amino acids. This chain links TRBV30 with TRBJ1-1; D may be TRBD1 (6 bases). The receptor comes from an elderly woman with acute or convalescent COVID-19. The material sequenced was peripheral blood. As DNA, the CDR3 is TGTGCCCGACAGGCAGGGGTGAACACTGAAGCTTTCTTT. Encoded protein: CARQAGVNTEAFF.